This is a list of T cell receptor beta chains from one sample in a study of shared clonotypes between healthy human individuals. Repertoires were generated with immunoSEQ multiplex PCR, while TCRdb's copy carries only in-frame clones and drops some. The table includes roughly 450,000 clones, about four fifths detected once. Sequencing was carried out using PBMCs. The receptors were sampled from a woman in her thirties or forties in good health. Some clones in this sample may be carry-over from other donors' samples. Each CDR3 is given with its conserved first and last residue. D genes are given only for firm matches. Clone size is given for some rows only: seen once, a few or many times, or a class if the clone is expanded.

CDR3: CASSMYSGRSWETQYF
DNA: TGTGCCAGTAGTATGTATAGCGGGAGAAGCTGGGAGACCCAGTACTTC
D: TRBD2
J: TRBJ2-5
size: .
V: TRBV19

CDR3: CASSLGNSNQPQHF
DNA: TGTGCCAGCAGCTTAGGTAATAGCAATCAGCCCCAGCATTTT
D: .
J: TRBJ1-5
size: .
V: TRBV7-9

CDR3: CASSLSSGRALNEQFF
DNA: TGTGCCAGCTCTCTAAGTAGCGGGAGGGCCTTAAATGAGCAGTTCTTC
D: TRBD2
J: TRBJ2-1
size: .
V: TRBV18

CDR3: CATSRSQGIYNEQFF
DNA: TGTGCCACCAGCAGATCGCAGGGAATCTACAATGAGCAGTTCTTC
D: .
J: TRBJ2-1
size: .
V: TRBV15

CDR3: CASSPLTGPDEQYF
DNA: TGTGCCAGCAGCCCCCTCACAGGGCCCGACGAGCAGTACTTC
D: .
J: TRBJ2-7
size: many
V: TRBV9

CDR3: CASSTQGPRHF
DNA: TGTGCCAGTAGTACCCAGGGGCCCCGGCATTTT
D: .
J: TRBJ1-5
size: .
V: TRBV19

CDR3: CASSVAHEYEQYF
DNA: TGTGCCAGCAGCGTAGCTCACGAGTACGAGCAGTACTTC
D: .
J: TRBJ2-7
size: .
V: TRBV9

CDR3: CASSPPNQPRGTEAFF
DNA: TGTGCCAGCTCACCACCTAACCAACCTCGCGGCACTGAAGCTTTCTTT
D: .
J: TRBJ1-1
size: few
V: TRBV18

CDR3: CAWSVRARRETQYF
DNA: TGTGCCTGGAGTGTTAGAGCGCGGCGAGAGACCCAGTACTTC
D: .
J: TRBJ2-5
size: many
V: TRBV30

CDR3: CASSPSGRPSYEQYF
DNA: TGTGCCAGCTCCCCAAGCGGGAGGCCCTCCTACGAGCAGTACTTC
D: TRBD2
J: TRBJ2-7
size: .
V: TRBV18

CDR3: CASSLSDTQYF
DNA: TGTGCCAGCAGTTTATCAGATACGCAGTATTTT
D: .
J: TRBJ2-3
size: .
V: TRBV28

CDR3: CASSLGGQGLTEAFF
DNA: TGTGCCAGCAGCTTAGGGGGACAGGGGCTCACTGAAGCTTTCTTT
D: TRBD1
J: TRBJ1-1
size: .
V: TRBV7-9

CDR3: CASSEKGSGSDEQFF
DNA: TGTGCCAGCAGTGAAAAGGGTAGCGGGAGTGATGAGCAGTTCTTC
D: TRBD2
J: TRBJ2-1
size: many
V: TRBV25-1

CDR3: CASRIWGVHEQYF
DNA: TGCGCCAGCAGGATTTGGGGAGTGCACGAGCAGTACTTC
D: .
J: TRBJ2-7
size: .
V: TRBV5-1

CDR3: CASSFPRETQYF
DNA: TGTGCCAGCAGCTTTCCTCGCGAGACCCAGTACTTC
D: .
J: TRBJ2-5
size: .
V: TRBV7-8

CDR3: CASSGTGGNQPQHF
DNA: TGTGCCAGTAGTGGGACAGGTGGAAATCAGCCCCAGCATTTT
D: TRBD1
J: TRBJ1-5
size: .
V: TRBV19

CDR3: CASSPQVGWGNNEQFF
DNA: TGTGCCAGCAGCCCTCAAGTGGGGTGGGGCAACAATGAGCAGTTCTTC
D: .
J: TRBJ2-1
size: many
V: TRBV7-2

CDR3: CASSLSSYGYTF
DNA: TGTGCCAGCAGCTTATCATCCTATGGCTACACCTTC
D: .
J: TRBJ1-2
size: .
V: TRBV7-8

CDR3: CASSLEWLVGAAGYTF
DNA: TGTGCCAGCAGCTTAGAGTGGTTGGTTGGGGCGGCTGGCTACACCTTC
D: .
J: TRBJ1-2
size: once
V: TRBV7-9

CDR3: CASSEQPRGVGNTIYF
DNA: TGTGCCAGCAGTGAACAACCCAGGGGTGTGGGAAACACCATATATTTT
D: .
J: TRBJ1-3
size: .
V: TRBV6-1

CDR3: CAWSTLNTGELFF
DNA: TGTGCCTGGAGTACGTTGAACACCGGGGAGCTGTTTTTT
D: .
J: TRBJ2-2
size: .
V: TRBV30

CDR3: CASSPTGPYEQYF
DNA: TGTGCCAGCAGCCCGACAGGGCCCTACGAGCAGTACTTC
D: TRBD1
J: TRBJ2-7
size: .
V: TRBV7-6

CDR3: CATSRGAEPGEQFF
DNA: TGTGCCACCAGCAGAGGGGCTGAGCCAGGGGAGCAGTTCTTC
D: .
J: TRBJ2-1
size: many
V: TRBV15

CDR3: CASRSPRDSYGYTF
DNA: TGTGCCAGCAGGAGTCCCCGGGACAGCTATGGCTACACCTTC
D: TRBD1
J: TRBJ1-2
size: .
V: TRBV2

CDR3: CASSLSRGSEAFF
DNA: TGTGCCAGCAGCTTATCCCGGGGGTCTGAAGCTTTCTTT
D: .
J: TRBJ1-1
size: .
V: TRBV11-2

CDR3: CASTSMASGGVFQWFF
DNA: TGTGCCAGTACCTCAATGGCTAGCGGGGGGGTTTTTCAGTGGTTCTTC
D: TRBD2
J: TRBJ2-1
size: .
V: TRBV19

CDR3: CASSSPGSMNTEAFF
DNA: TGTGCCAGCAGCTCCCCCGGGAGCATGAACACTGAAGCTTTCTTT
D: .
J: TRBJ1-1
size: .
V: TRBV28

CDR3: CASSARGGREKLFF
DNA: TGTGCCAGCAGCGCTCGAGGGGGGAGGGAAAAACTGTTTTTT
D: .
J: TRBJ1-4
size: .
V: TRBV9

CDR3: CASSPGVGNTIYF
DNA: TGTGCCAGCAGCCCCGGTGTCGGAAACACCATATATTTT
D: .
J: TRBJ1-3
size: .
V: TRBV7-3

CDR3: CASSSGGQQNFYEQYF
DNA: TGTGCCAGCAGCTCCGGCGGACAGCAAAATTTCTACGAGCAGTACTTC
D: .
J: TRBJ2-7
size: .
V: TRBV9

CDR3: CASSYSRDSHNSPLHF
DNA: TGTGCCAGCAGTTACTCGAGAGACAGCCATAATTCACCCCTCCACTTT
D: .
J: TRBJ1-6
size: .
V: TRBV6-6

CDR3: CASSQETAFGGNEQYF
DNA: TGCGCCAGCAGCCAAGAAACGGCATTTGGAGGGAACGAGCAGTACTTC
D: .
J: TRBJ2-7
size: once
V: TRBV4-1

CDR3: CASSDQGARAYNEQFF
DNA: TGTGCCAGCAGTGACCAGGGGGCGAGGGCCTACAATGAGCAGTTCTTC
D: TRBD1
J: TRBJ2-1
size: .
V: TRBV25-1

CDR3: CSVGNIAGDNEQFF
DNA: TGCAGCGTTGGGAATATCGCAGGGGACAATGAGCAGTTCTTC
D: .
J: TRBJ2-1
size: .
V: TRBV29-1

CDR3: CASNPGQFSYEQYF
DNA: TGTGCCAGCAACCCGGGACAGTTCTCCTACGAGCAGTACTTC
D: TRBD1
J: TRBJ2-7
size: few
V: TRBV11-2

CDR3: CASSLERDLRYNEQFF
DNA: TGTGCCAGCAGCTTGGAGCGGGACCTGAGATACAATGAGCAGTTCTTC
D: TRBD2
J: TRBJ2-1
size: .
V: TRBV5-4

CDR3: CASSDGTSAYNEQFF
DNA: TGTGCCAGCAGCGACGGGACTAGCGCTTACAATGAGCAGTTCTTC
D: TRBD2
J: TRBJ2-1
size: .
V: TRBV4-2

CDR3: CASSPLRGGDYNEQFF
DNA: TGCGCCAGCAGCCCCCTGAGGGGGGGCGACTACAATGAGCAGTTCTTC
D: .
J: TRBJ2-1
size: .
V: TRBV5-1

CDR3: CASSEVTFGTGVKNIQYF
DNA: TGTGCCAGCAGTGAAGTCACTTTCGGGACAGGGGTAAAAAACATTCAGTACTTC
D: TRBD1
J: TRBJ2-4
size: once
V: TRBV6-1

CDR3: CASSLFQTYGYTF
DNA: TGTGCCAGCAGCTTGTTTCAGACCTATGGCTACACCTTC
D: .
J: TRBJ1-2
size: .
V: TRBV5-6

CDR3: CASSYGRGDTDTQYF
DNA: TGTGCCAGCAGCTATGGGAGGGGAGACACAGATACGCAGTATTTT
D: TRBD2
J: TRBJ2-3
size: .
V: TRBV11-3

CDR3: CASSLSTGEQYF
DNA: TGTGCCAGCAGTTTGAGTACGGGAGAGCAGTACTTC
D: .
J: TRBJ2-7
size: .
V: TRBV27

CDR3: CASSEFSTSGSHNEQFF
DNA: TGTGCCAGCAGTGAATTTTCGACTAGCGGGAGCCACAATGAGCAGTTCTTC
D: TRBD2
J: TRBJ2-1
size: .
V: TRBV6-1

CDR3: CASSLGTSPYTEQYF
DNA: TGTGCCAGCAGTTTAGGGACTAGTCCCTATACGGAACAGTACTTC
D: TRBD2
J: TRBJ2-7
size: many
V: TRBV27

CDR3: CASSSVGNEQFF
DNA: TGTGCCAGCAGTTCCGTGGGCAATGAGCAGTTCTTC
D: .
J: TRBJ2-1
size: once
V: TRBV6-6

CDR3: CASSLAGVVADTQYF
DNA: TGCGCCAGCAGCTTGGCCGGGGTAGTAGCAGATACGCAGTATTTT
D: .
J: TRBJ2-3
size: few
V: TRBV5-1

CDR3: CASSLGLAGADTQYF
DNA: TGTGCCAGCAGCTTGGGACTAGCGGGAGCAGATACGCAGTATTTT
D: TRBD2
J: TRBJ2-3
size: .
V: TRBV5-8

CDR3: CASSAQGGGEKLFF
DNA: TGTGCCAGTAGTGCACAGGGAGGTGGTGAAAAACTGTTTTTT
D: .
J: TRBJ1-4
size: .
V: TRBV19

CDR3: CASSPPSTGELFF
DNA: TGTGCCAGCAGTCCCCCAAGCACCGGGGAGCTGTTTTTT
D: .
J: TRBJ2-2
size: .
V: TRBV28

CDR3: CARDRDNNYEQYF
DNA: TGTGCCAGGGACAGGGATAACAACTACGAGCAGTACTTC
D: TRBD1
J: TRBJ2-7
size: .
V: TRBV6-5

CDR3: CASIPPRLVHTGELFF
DNA: TGTGCCAGCATCCCTCCCCGTCTCGTCCACACCGGGGAGCTGTTTTTT
D: .
J: TRBJ2-2
size: .
V: TRBV6-6

CDR3: CASSKDLSYEQYF
DNA: TGTGCCAGCAGTAAGGACCTGTCCTACGAGCAGTACTTC
D: .
J: TRBJ2-7
size: .
V: TRBV27

CDR3: CASSPTLAGGIGELFF
DNA: TGCGCCAGCAGCCCAACCTTAGCGGGAGGGATCGGGGAGCTGTTTTTT
D: TRBD2
J: TRBJ2-2
size: .
V: TRBV5-1

CDR3: CAAEGAGYGYTF
DNA: TGTGCCGCGGAGGGGGCTGGATATGGCTACACCTTC
D: TRBD1
J: TRBJ1-2
size: .
V: TRBV6-5

CDR3: CASSSGLVLGEQYF
DNA: TGCGCCAGCAGCTCCGGACTAGTTTTGGGTGAGCAGTACTTC
D: TRBD2
J: TRBJ2-7
size: .
V: TRBV5-1

CDR3: CASSLEYTGELFF
DNA: TGTGCCAGCAGTTTAGAATACACCGGGGAGCTGTTTTTT
D: .
J: TRBJ2-2
size: .
V: TRBV27

CDR3: CASSLLAGAYEQYF
DNA: TGTGCCAGCAGCTTATTGGCGGGTGCCTACGAGCAGTACTTC
D: .
J: TRBJ2-7
size: .
V: TRBV7-6